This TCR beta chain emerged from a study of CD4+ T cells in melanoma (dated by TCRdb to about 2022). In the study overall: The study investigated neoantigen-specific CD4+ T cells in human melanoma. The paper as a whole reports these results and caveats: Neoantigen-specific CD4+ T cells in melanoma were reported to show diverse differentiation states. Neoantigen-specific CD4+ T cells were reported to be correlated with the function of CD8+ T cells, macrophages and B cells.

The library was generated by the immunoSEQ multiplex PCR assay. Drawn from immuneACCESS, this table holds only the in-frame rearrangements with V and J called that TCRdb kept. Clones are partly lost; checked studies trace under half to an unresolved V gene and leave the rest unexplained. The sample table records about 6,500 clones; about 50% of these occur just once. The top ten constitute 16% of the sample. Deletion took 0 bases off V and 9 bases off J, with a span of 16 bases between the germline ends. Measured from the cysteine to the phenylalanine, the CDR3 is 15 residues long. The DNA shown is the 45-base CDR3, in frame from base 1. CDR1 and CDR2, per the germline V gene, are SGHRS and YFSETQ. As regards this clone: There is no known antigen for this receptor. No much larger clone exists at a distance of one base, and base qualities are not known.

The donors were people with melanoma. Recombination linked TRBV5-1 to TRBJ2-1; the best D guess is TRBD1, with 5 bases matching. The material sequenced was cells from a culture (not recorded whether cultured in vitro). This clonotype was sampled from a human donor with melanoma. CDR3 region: CASSLAQGYSVEQFF. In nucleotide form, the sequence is TGCGCCAGCAGCTTGGCCCAGGGCTATTCCGTTGAGCAGTTCTTC.